This T cell receptor (beta chain) is from a study of type 1 and type 2 diabetes patients. Whole-study context: The cohort mixed type 1 diabetes, type 2 diabetes and nondiabetic donors.

The CDR3 covers 16 residues. Unmatched junction bases numbered 10, after V lost 6 bases and J lost 5 bases. Amplification started from genomic DNA. Amplification of the beta chain CDR3 used 30 forward and 13 reverse multiplex primers. From the multiplex PCR reads, TCRdb called clonotypes with MiXCR, one entry per CDR3 protein. The sample lists under 300,000 distinct CDR3 sequences; roughly 50% were seen once. This clonotype originated in a man between 18 and 29 years old with type 2 diabetes. This rearrangement joins TRBV12-3 or TRBV12-4 to TRBJ1-1, with 12 bases that match TRBD1. The sequencing input was peripheral blood mononuclear cells (PBMCs). The CDR3 DNA follows: TGTGCCAGCAGCCAAGATGGGGACAGGGGGCGAACTGAAGCTTTCTTT. Translating gives CASSQDGDRGRTEAFF.